These T cell receptor beta chains were read from a single sample in a study of CD8 T cells in ankylosing spondylitis. TCRdb re-analysed the 5' RACE reads in MiXCR, keeping a single row per CDR3 protein. The data hold about 250,000 distinct CDR3 sequences, with 30% to 35% observed a single time. Sequencing used blood, either unsorted or a sorted T cell fraction (not recorded which). These receptor sequences come from a male donor with ankylosing spondylitis or in good health (not recorded which). Both conserved end residues are part of each CDR3. A D gene is named only where the DNA matches it firmly. The size field is filled for only some rows; it gives once, few, many or a size class.

j_call	v_call	clone_size	d_call	cdr3_aa	cdr3_nt
TRBJ2-3	TRBV20-1	few	NA	CSARDAELTDTQYF	TGCAGTGCTAGAGATGCGGAACTCACAGATACGCAGTATTTT
TRBJ2-7	TRBV15	NA	NA	CATSTRLDEQYF	TGTGCCACCAGCACCCGACTAGACGAGCAGTACTTC
TRBJ1-1	TRBV7-2	few	NA	CASSSHTGRFEAFF	TGTGCCAGCAGCTCTCACACCGGAAGATTCGAAGCTTTCTTT
TRBJ2-2	TRBV29-1	NA	NA	CSVGERTNTGELFF	TGCAGCGTTGGGGAGAGGACGAACACCGGGGAGCTGTTTTTT
TRBJ2-1	TRBV20-1	NA	NA	CSAAGPSYAQQFF	TGCAGTGCTGCGGGACCGTCGTACGCCCAGCAGTTCTTC
TRBJ2-5	TRBV15	few	NA	CATSRDHGQEGKETQYF	TGTGCCACCAGCAGAGATCACGGCCAGGAGGGGAAAGAGACCCAGTACTTC
TRBJ1-5	TRBV20-1	few	NA	CSVKAARQPQHF	TGCAGTGTTAAGGCGGCGAGACAGCCCCAGCATTTT
TRBJ2-7	TRBV10-3	NA	TRBD2	CAISESAGESSYEQYF	TGTGCCATCAGTGAGTCTGCGGGGGAGAGCTCCTACGAGCAGTACTTC
TRBJ2-5	TRBV7-8	NA	NA	CASSLQVLPTPRETQYF	TGTGCCAGCAGCTTACAAGTGTTGCCAACTCCAAGAGAGACCCAGTACTTC
TRBJ1-2	TRBV10-3	NA	NA	CAISFRGGGYTF	TGTGCCATCAGTTTCAGGGGCGGCGGCTACACCTTC
TRBJ2-7	TRBV20-1	NA	NA	CSANTGYEQYF	TGCAGTGCAAATACAGGCTACGAGCAGTACTTC
TRBJ2-4	TRBV28	NA	NA	CASTKRAEDIQYF	TGTGCCAGCACGAAGAGGGCAGAAGACATTCAGTACTTC
TRBJ1-2	TRBV9	NA	NA	CASSARTRRDGYTF	TGTGCCAGCAGCGCGAGGACCCGCAGGGATGGCTACACCTTC
TRBJ2-1	TRBV6-1	NA	TRBD1	CASREDRGNDEQFF	TGTGCCAGCAGGGAGGACAGGGGTAACGATGAGCAGTTCTTC
TRBJ2-5	TRBV29-1	NA	NA	CSVAGGGETQYF	TGCAGCGTAGCAGGGGGGGGAGAGACCCAGTACTTC
TRBJ1-1	TRBV20-1	NA	NA	CSAPPARATEAFF	TGCAGTGCTCCGCCGGCTAGGGCCACTGAAGCTTTCTTT
TRBJ2-5	TRBV12-3/TRBV12-4	NA	TRBD1	CASRATGGAGQETQYF	TGTGCCAGCAGGGCTACAGGGGGCGCTGGTCAAGAGACCCAGTACTTC
TRBJ2-5	TRBV10-3	NA	NA	CAISEEGETQYF	TGTGCCATCAGTGAGGAGGGTGAGACCCAGTACTTC
TRBJ1-5	TRBV7-6	NA	NA	CASSLVGGAQPQHF	TGTGCCAGCAGCTTAGTGGGTGGGGCTCAGCCCCAGCATTTT
TRBJ2-3	TRBV10-3	NA	TRBD2	CAISDQRGGTDTQYF	TGTGCCATCAGTGATCAGCGGGGGGGCACAGATACGCAGTATTTT
TRBJ2-5	TRBV27	NA	TRBD2	CASSRGGGGEETQYF	TGTGCCAGCAGCCGGGGGGGCGGGGGAGAAGAGACCCAGTACTTC
TRBJ1-1	TRBV7-2	few	NA	CASSRNAKNTEAFF	TGTGCCAGCAGCCGTAATGCGAAGAACACTGAAGCTTTCTTT
TRBJ2-7	TRBV5-5	NA	NA	CASSNSGGLEQYF	TGTGCCAGCAGCAATTCCGGGGGGCTCGAGCAGTACTTC
TRBJ2-7	TRBV4-1	NA	NA	CASSQDKDGFSYEQYF	TGCGCCAGCAGCCAAGATAAGGACGGTTTCTCCTACGAGCAGTACTTC